This TCR beta chain derives from a study of blood T cell repertoires in COVID-19. In the original processing: The assay estimated nucleated cells by amplifying reference gene primers. Clones were sequenced by immunoSEQ multiplex PCR, and TCRdb holds only the in-frame ones, with some missing. D and trimming come from the DNA, and the V and J calls and clone size come from that table. Found here are 220,000 or so clones, 82% of them singletons; the top ten hold about 3.2%. Ages ranged from roughly 18 to 100 years, with residence in more than 20 US areas. Participants reported their clinical history, and cohort assignment relied on those reports. Cohort 3 donors counted as recovered after two negative PCRs, clearance, or resolved symptoms. The CDR3 loop spans 15 amino acids. CDR1 and CDR2 (germline): SNHLY, FYNNEI. V was trimmed by 7 bases and J by 8 bases, leaving 20 bases between them.

This chain joins TRBV2 and TRBJ1-4; D remains ambiguous. The TCR comes from a woman aged 55-70 years who had recovered from COVID-19. Specimen: PBMCs or T cells enriched from blood (not recorded which). The chain's CDR3 is CASTSFPPSQEKLFF. CDR3 bases: TGTGCCAGCACCTCGTTCCCCCCGAGTCAAGAAAAACTGTTTTTT.